A selection of T cell receptor beta chains follows, all from one sample in a study of post-analysis software for immune sequencing data. One entry per CDR3 protein, called by TCRdb with MiXCR from the PCR reads. Of approximately 440,000 distinct CDR3 sequences detected, roughly 45% appear once; the ten largest clones hold roughly an eighth. Sequencing was done on a sample of blood. The receptors were gathered from a girl under 18 with multiple sclerosis. Both conserved end residues are part of each CDR3. The D gene is left open where the match is weak. Clone size is not always given. Where it is, it says once, few, many or a class for expanded clones.

d_call	clone_size	v_call	j_call	cdr3_nt	cdr3_aa
TRBD1	.	TRBV7-2	TRBJ2-1	TGTGCCAGCAGCTTGGGACAGGGGGTGTATGAGCAGTTCTTC	CASSLGQGVYEQFF
TRBD2	.	TRBV12-3/TRBV12-4	TRBJ2-5	TGTGCCAGCAGTTGGGGACTAGAAGAGACCCAGTACTTC	CASSWGLEETQYF
.	once	TRBV27	TRBJ2-7	TGTGCCAGCTCCCTAACAGACCCTGCTGACGAGCAGTACTTC	CASSLTDPADEQYF
.	few	TRBV6-5	TRBJ1-4	TGTGCCAGCAGTTACTCAGGGGGAAGAGAAAAACTGTTTTTT	CASSYSGGREKLFF
.	.	TRBV5-6	TRBJ2-3	TGTGCCAGCAGCTTGCTACAACCAGGCCTTCGCACAGATACGCAGTATTTT	CASSLLQPGLRTDTQYF
.	.	TRBV12-3/TRBV12-4	TRBJ1-1	TGTGCCAGCAGTTTCCCGACAGGTTTAGGCACTGAAGCTTTCTTT	CASSFPTGLGTEAFF
.	few	TRBV24-1	TRBJ1-2	TGTGCCACCAGTGATTCCCAGAACGTCAACTATGGCTACACCTTC	CATSDSQNVNYGYTF
.	.	TRBV28	TRBJ2-4	TGTGCCATCGGGCCTCTAAACATTCAGTACTTC	CAIGPLNIQYF
TRBD2	few	TRBV9	TRBJ2-1	TGTGCCAGCAGCGTAGGACTAGCGGGTTCTGTGGATGATGAGCAGTTCTTC	CASSVGLAGSVDDEQFF
.	few	TRBV12-3/TRBV12-4	TRBJ2-3	TGTGCCAGCAGTTCCTCGGGTTTTAATACGCAGTATTTT	CASSSSGFNTQYF
TRBD2	.	TRBV20-1	TRBJ2-7	TGCAGTGCTCACATAGCGGGAGGGGATCCCTACGAGCAGTACTTC	CSAHIAGGDPYEQYF
.	.	TRBV3-1	TRBJ1-2	TGTGCCAGCAGCCAAGATGGGGCAGCATTAGATTATGGCTACACCTTC	CASSQDGAALDYGYTF
TRBD1	.	TRBV14	TRBJ2-1	TGTGCCAGCAGCCAAGGAGCCCCGGGACAGATCTACAATGAGCAGTTCTTC	CASSQGAPGQIYNEQFF
.	.	TRBV12-3/TRBV12-4	TRBJ1-5	TGTGCCAGCAGTTGGGCAGGAGATCAGCCCCAGCATTTT	CASSWAGDQPQHF
TRBD1	.	TRBV29-1	TRBJ2-7	TGCAGCGTCGTAAGGGACAGGGGCAGGGAGCAGTACTTC	CSVVRDRGREQYF
.	.	TRBV20-1	TRBJ1-1	TGCAGTGCTAGAGAGTCCCGAATGAACACTGAAGCTTTCTTT	CSARESRMNTEAFF
TRBD1	once	TRBV15	TRBJ2-3	TGTGCCACCAGCACGCCACTAGGACAGGGGACGACAGATACGCAGTATTTT	CATSTPLGQGTTDTQYF
TRBD1	.	TRBV7-3	TRBJ2-1	TGTGCCAGCAGCTGGTGGGGCAACAGGGGGCAGGATGAGCAGTTCTTC	CASSWWGNRGQDEQFF
TRBD2	.	TRBV7-9	TRBJ2-5	TGTGCCAGTGTGAGCGGGAGCGGATTGTTAGAGACCCAGTACTTC	CASVSGSGLLETQYF
.	.	TRBV29-1	TRBJ1-1	TGCAGCGTAGAGGGGGGACGGGTGGGAGCTTTCTTT	CSVEGGRVGAFF
TRBD1	few	TRBV2	TRBJ1-2	TGTGCCAGCATCACAGGGGTGTACTATGGCTACACCTTC	CASITGVYYGYTF
.	few	TRBV5-6	TRBJ2-5	TGTGCCAGCAGCTTGAGTACGGGGGAGACCCAGTACTTC	CASSLSTGETQYF
TRBD2	.	TRBV28	TRBJ2-2	TGTGCCAGCAGTCCCGGACTAGCGCGCACCGGGGAGCTGTTTTTT	CASSPGLARTGELFF
.	.	TRBV5-1	TRBJ2-7	TGCGCCAGCAGCTTGGCGGAACAGGGTGGCGAGCAGTACTTC	CASSLAEQGGEQYF
.	few	TRBV29-1	TRBJ2-5	TGCAGCCATCGGACGTCGCAAGAGACCCAGTACTTC	CSHRTSQETQYF
.	.	TRBV7-7	TRBJ2-5	TGTGCTAGCAGCCCCATACATTCGGGTGAGCAGTACTTC	CASSPIHSGEQYF
.	few	TRBV20-1	TRBJ2-1	TGCAGTGCTAGTCAAGGCTACAATGAGCAGTTCTTC	CSASQGYNEQFF
TRBD1	.	TRBV20-1	TRBJ2-7	TGCAGTGCTAGAGTCGGGACAGGGGTATACGAGCAGTACTTC	CSARVGTGVYEQYF